One and the same sample provided the 30 T cell receptor beta chains below, sequenced in a study of blood T cell repertoires in COVID-19. Some clones are missing from TCRdb's copy, which holds only in-frame ones; the method was immunoSEQ multiplex PCR. This table holds approximately 190,000 clones, 84% found once. Sequenced: PBMCs or T cells enriched from blood (not recorded which). These receptors all stem from a woman in her 30s who had been exposed to COVID-19.

J is TRBJ2-4 and V is TRBV11-2; the D gene is possibly TRBD1 (5 bases). This CDR3 is 18 amino acids long. Looked up from germline, CDR1 is SGHAT and CDR2 is FQNNGV. V shed 2 bases and J shed 12 bases, with 29 bases lying between them. The DNA for the CDR3 is TGTGCCAGCAGCTTATTTTCTAGGGCAGCGCGTCAAATAAGGGGTCAGTACTTC. It codes for CASSLFSRAARQIRGQYF.

Comments on this clone: Other DNA sequences in this specimen translate into the identical CDR3. This chain links TRBV18 with TRBJ1-1, with D uncertain. CDR1 is KGHSH and CDR2 is LQKENI in the germline V gene. CDR3 size: 13 residues. The V and J ends lost 2 bases and 2 bases respectively, with 6 bases between them. The CDR3 nucleotides read TGTGCCAGCTCACCAGGCAGAAACACTGAAGCTTTCTTT. Translating it yields CASSPGRNTEAFF. Complete variable domain (other parts from reference TRBV18 and TRBJ1-1): NAGVMQNPRHLVRRRGQEARLRCSPMKGHSHVYWYRQLPEEGLKFMVYLQKENIIDESGMPKERFSAEFPKEGPSILRIQQVVRGDSAAYFCASSPGRNTEAFFGQGTRLTVV.

This sequence joins TRBV5-6 and TRBJ2-1; no definite D call. V was pared by 3 bases and J by 7 bases, with 17 bases between. Germline V gene sequence: CDR1 SGHDT, CDR2 YYEEEE. The CDR3 covers 15 residues. The CDR3: CASSSSALVMNEQFF. The DNA for the CDR3 is TGTGCCAGCAGCTCAAGCGCCCTCGTTATGAATGAGCAGTTCTTC.

This clone was detected a few times. This chain links TRBV3-1 (or the pseudogene TRBV3-2) with TRBJ2-7; maybe TRBD2 (5 bases). The CDR3 loop spans 18 amino acids. Germline V CDR1 and CDR2: LGHDT, YNNKEL (reference sequence). Trimming took 0 bases from V and 7 from J, leaving 25 bases between them. CDR3 bases: TGTGCCAGCAGCCAAGATGTTTGGAGGCGGACCTCTCTTCCGGAGCAGTACTTC. It translates to CASSQDVWRRTSLPEQYF.

The chain carries TRBV9 and TRBJ1-2; D gene unclear. The V and J ends lost 0 bases and 0 bases respectively, with 9 bases between them. Germline lookup yields CDR1 SGDLS and CDR2 YYNGEE. The CDR3 loop spans 15 amino acids. The CDR3 DNA follows: TGTGCCAGCAGCGTAGGCCTCGCAGCTAACTATGGCTACACCTTC. Translated, it gives CASSVGLAANYGYTF.

This chain uses TRBV5-5 with TRBJ2-1; 11 bases agree with TRBD1. CDR1 is SGHKS, CDR2 YYEKEE, per germline (reference sequence). V was clipped by 3 bases and J by 9 bases; unmatched bases: 11. The CDR3 covers 16 residues. Here the CDR3 DNA reads TGTGCCAGCAGCTACTATGGACAGGGGGCGCAGGGTGAGCAGTTCTTC. Amino acids: CASSYYGQGAQGEQFF.

The chain has TRBV5-1 and TRBJ1-5; the D gene is possibly TRBD1 (5 bases). The CDR3 totals 14 residues. CDR1 is SGHRS, CDR2 YFSETQ, per germline. The V gene lost 4 bases and the J gene lost 0 bases, with 8 bases spanning the gap. This chain's CDR3 is CASSVGVSNQPQHF. In DNA form, the CDR3 reads TGCGCCAGCAGCGTAGGGGTTAGCAATCAGCCCCAGCATTTT.

The chain has TRBV5-1 and TRBJ2-7, with a tentative D call TRBD2 (6 bases). This CDR3 contains 15 residues. The V end lost 5 bases, the J end lost 5 bases, and 20 bases lay between the germline ends. Per the germline V gene, CDR1 is SGHRS and CDR2 is YFSETQ. CDR3 loop: CASRPGAGPVHEQYF. The CDR3 DNA follows: TGCGCCAGCAGACCTGGGGCGGGACCCGTTCACGAGCAGTACTTC.

The chain recombines TRBV19 with TRBJ1-1, with D perhaps TRBD1 (5 bases). Per the germline V gene, CDR1 is LNHDA and CDR2 is SQIVND (reference sequence). CDR3 length equals 13 residues. Trimming took off 3 bases at V and 4 bases at J, with 9 bases between the two ends. CDR3 amino acids: CASSISGFTEAFF. DNA of the CDR3: TGTGCCAGTAGTATCTCAGGGTTCACTGAAGCTTTCTTT.

The rearrangement joins TRBV19 to TRBJ2-2, with D possibly being TRBD1 (6 bases). This CDR3 has 14 amino acids. Germline values: CDR1 LNHDA, CDR2 SQIVND (reference sequence). The V gene lost 5 bases and the J gene lost 4 bases, with 11 bases spanning the gap. CDR3 nucleotide sequence: TGTGCCAGTAGTCCCGGGACAAGCACCGGGGAGCTGTTTTTT. This translates into CASSPGTSTGELFF. The full variable domain, its missing parts supplied by reference TRBV19 and TRBJ2-2, is DGGITQSPKYLFRKEGQNVTLSCEQNLNHDAMYWYRQDPGQGLRLIYYSQIVNDFQKGDIAEGYSVSREKKESFPLTVTSAQKNPTAFYLCASSPGTSTGELFFGEGSRLTVL.

The V and J genes are TRBV29-1 and TRBJ1-6; 10 bases match TRBD1. This CDR3 spans 13 amino acids. The germline gives CDR1 SQVTM, CDR2 ANQGSEA. The ends lost 4 bases at V and 7 bases at J; junction bases unmatched: 1. Here the CDR3 reads CSVGTGGNSPLHF. CDR3 in DNA: TGCAGCGTTGGGACAGGGGGAAATTCACCCCTCCACTTT.

This chain links TRBV18 with TRBJ2-5; maybe TRBD1 (5 bases). Germline lookup yields CDR1 KGHSH and CDR2 LQKENI. The V and J ends lost 6 bases and 5 bases respectively, with 16 bases between them. The CDR3 consists of 14 residues. The CDR3 nucleotides are TGTGCCAGCTCTCCCGACAGACAGAGGGAGACCCAGTACTTC. Protein sequence: CASSPDRQRETQYF.

V usage is TRBV12-3 or TRBV12-4 and J usage is TRBJ1-2, with D possibly being TRBD1 (5 bases). This CDR3 comprises 11 residues. Deletions cut 5 bases from V and 5 bases from J, with 6 bases between. CDR3 loop: CASSQGYGYTF. The CDR3 nucleotides are TGTGCCAGCAGTCAGGGTTATGGCTACACCTTC.

The rearrangement uses TRBV6-2 or TRBV6-3 and TRBJ2-7; 8 nucleotides align to TRBD1. V lost 4 bases and J lost 1; bases outside the gene matches: 3. The CDR3 consists of 14 residues. Germline CDR1 MNHEY, CDR2 SVGEGT. The CDR3 is CASSLGDRSYEQYF. The CDR3, as DNA: TGTGCCAGCAGTTTAGGGGACAGGTCCTACGAGCAGTACTTC.

This sequence joins TRBV7-8 and TRBJ1-4, with D possibly TRBD1 on 6 matching bases. Trimming pared 4 bases from V and 3 bases from J, leaving 27 bases between. This CDR3 region has 20 residues. Germline V gene lookup returns CDR1 SGHVS and CDR2 FQNEAQ. CDR3 DNA sequence: TGTGCCAGCAGCTCCCAAAGGACACCGAGGGGGGGTTTGTCTAATGAAAAACTGTTTTTT. Residues: CASSSQRTPRGGLSNEKLFF. The full variable domain, rest sourced from reference TRBV7-8 and TRBJ1-4, is GAGVSQSPRYKVAKRGQDVALRCDPISGHVSLFWYQQALGQGPEFLTYFQNEAQLDKSGLPSDRFFAERPEGSVSTLKIQRTQQEDSAVYLCASSSQRTPRGGLSNEKLFFGSGTQLSVL.

This sequence joins TRBV10-3 and TRBJ2-1; no definite D call. The CDR3 runs to 12 residues. The germline V and J ends were trimmed by 3 bases and 6 bases, with 6 bases remaining between them. Germline V lookup: CDR1 ENHRY, CDR2 SYGVKD. The DNA of the CDR3 is TGTGCCATCAGTGATTTTCGCAATGAGCAGTTCTTC. Its protein is CAISDFRNEQFF.

J is TRBJ2-4 and V is TRBV12-2; TRBD2, the table's D call, lacks a check against the DNA. TRBV12-2 is noted as a pseudogene. The CDR3 has 12 residues. CDR3 loop: CASRRDKNIQYF. The CDR3 nucleotides are TGTGCAAGTCGCCGGGACAAAAACATTCAGTACTTC.

This clone showed up just a few times. The chain employs TRBV5-5 and TRBJ2-2, with TRBD2 matching over 10 bases. The CDR3 is 16 residues long. CDR1 and CDR2 (germline): SGHKS, YYEKEE (reference sequence). After removal of 0 bases from V and 5 bases from J, the junction contained 4 bases not matched to a gene. CDR3 sequence reads: CASSLEAGGPTGELFF. CDR3 nucleotides: TGTGCCAGCAGCTTGGAAGCGGGGGGGCCAACCGGGGAGCTGTTTTTT. The full variable domain, its missing parts supplied by reference TRBV5-5 and TRBJ2-2, is DAGVTQSPTHLIKTRGQQVTLRCSPISGHKSVSWYQQVLGQGPQFIFQYYEKEERGRGNFPDRFSARQFPNYSSELNVNALLLGDSALYLCASSLEAGGPTGELFFGEGSRLTVL.

The V and J genes are TRBV2 and TRBJ1-6; D gene unclear. Trimming pared 0 bases from V and 6 bases from J, leaving 9 bases between. The CDR3 spans 15 residues. CDR1 SNHLY and CDR2 FYNNEI come from the germline V gene. CDR3 loop: CASSEARGGNSPLHF. Here the CDR3 DNA reads TGTGCCAGCAGTGAAGCCCGGGGAGGTAATTCACCCCTCCACTTT.

This chain uses TRBV27 with TRBJ2-3; D remains ambiguous. Germline CDR1 reads MNHEY; CDR2 reads SMNVEV (reference sequence). This CDR3 is 12 amino acids long. Trimming shortened V by 3 bases and J by 6 bases, and 7 bases separated the two germline ends. CDR3 DNA: TGTGCCAGCAGTTTGCCCGGGGATACGCAGTATTTT. Protein: CASSLPGDTQYF.

The V and J genes are TRBV5-1 and TRBJ2-7; 7 bases are shared with TRBD1. The CDR3 loop spans 13 amino acids. Germline loops: CDR1 SGHRS, CDR2 YFSETQ. V was clipped by 3 bases and J by 7 bases; unmatched bases: 7. The CDR3 loop reads CASSWRQGVEQYF. The CDR3, as DNA: TGCGCCAGCAGCTGGAGACAGGGTGTTGAGCAGTACTTC. The full variable domain, its missing parts supplied by reference TRBV5-1 and TRBJ2-7, is KAGVTQTPRYLIKTRGQQVTLSCSPISGHRSVSWYQQTPGQGLQFLFEYFSETQRNKGNFPGRFSGRQFSNSRSEMNVSTLELGDSALYLCASSWRQGVEQYFGPGTRLTVT.

This chain's CDR3 is CAISENRAGEETQYF. The CDR3 DNA reads TGTGCCATCAGTGAAAATCGAGCGGGGGAAGAGACCCAGTACTTC. This sequence joins TRBV10-3 and TRBJ2-5, with 8 positions matching TRBD2. The V segment lost 3 bases and the J segment 3 bases; nucleotides outside the gene matches: 6. In germline, CDR1 is ENHRY, CDR2 SYGVKD. The CDR3 covers 15 residues.

The chain links TRBV30 to TRBJ1-2; D gene unclear. CDR3 length: 14 residues. Germline CDR1 and CDR2: GTSNPN and SVGIG (reference sequence). Trimming shortened V by 0 bases and J by 4 bases, and 12 bases separated the two germline ends. The CDR3: CAWSVGGNFYGYTF. The CDR3 nucleotides are TGTGCCTGGAGTGTCGGAGGAAATTTCTATGGCTACACCTTC.

V and J are TRBV28 and TRBJ2-7; TRBD2 matches 7 bases. CDR1 and CDR2 from the germline V gene are MDHEN and SYDVKM. The CDR3 totals 15 residues. Unmatched junction bases numbered 9, after V lost 4 bases and J lost 3 bases. This CDR3 reads CASSSSGTGGYEQYF. The DNA for the CDR3 is TGTGCCAGCAGTTCCTCCGGGACGGGGGGCTACGAGCAGTACTTC.

This clone was observed once. This rearrangement joins TRBV7-9 to TRBJ1-6; 10 nucleotides match TRBD1. This CDR3 region has 15 residues. CDR1 and CDR2 from the germline V gene are SEHNR and FQNEAQ (reference sequence). V shed 4 bases and J 5 bases; nucleotides not matched to a gene: 2. This CDR3 reads CASSSGQGDNSPLHF. CDR3 nucleotide sequence: TGTGCCAGCAGCTCAGGACAGGGGGATAATTCACCCCTCCACTTT.

The rearrangement joins TRBV5-6 to TRBJ1-5, with 8 bases identical to TRBD1. Germline loops: CDR1 SGHDT, CDR2 YYEEEE. There are 14 residues in the CDR3. J gave up 6 bases and V 4 bases, and 6 bases lay outside the gene matches. CDR3 coding DNA: TGTGCCAGCAGCCGGACAGGGTTCGCTCAGCCCCAGCATTTT. Residues: CASSRTGFAQPQHF.

The J gene is TRBJ2-7, the V gene TRBV10-2; 7 bases fit TRBD1. V trimming: 7 bases; J trimming: 5 bases; junction bases outside the gene matches: 5. The CDR3 has 12 amino acids. Germline lookup yields CDR1 WSHSY and CDR2 SAAADI. DNA of the CDR3: TGCGCCAGCACGCAGGGGGACAACGAGCAGTACTTC. It is translated as CASTQGDNEQYF.

The chain uses TRBV20-1 and TRBJ2-7; no clear D. The CDR3 is 11 residues long. The V gene lost 5 bases and the J gene lost 7 bases, with 12 bases spanning the gap. CDR1 is DFQATT, CDR2 SNEGSKA, per germline (reference sequence). CDR3 region: CSAYLLGEQYF. For the CDR3, the DNA is TGCAGTGCTTACCTACTCGGGGAGCAGTACTTC.

J is TRBJ1-2 and V is TRBV3-1 (or the pseudogene TRBV3-2); D remains unclear. The CDR3 runs to 12 residues. Trimming removed 0 bases from V and 8 bases from J, with 7 bases in between. Per germline, CDR1 LGHDT and CDR2 YNNKEL (reference sequence). CDR3 in amino acids: CASSQESGGYTF. In DNA form, the CDR3 reads TGTGCCAGCAGCCAAGAGAGCGGCGGCTACACCTTC.

The chain carries TRBV6-6 and TRBJ1-3; TRBD1 is a possible D gene (6 bases). The germline V gene has CDR1 MNHNY and CDR2 SVGAGI (reference sequence). CDR3 length: 15 residues. Between the trimmed V and J ends, which lost 5 bases and 4 bases, there was a span of 15 bases. For the CDR3, the DNA is TGTGCCAGCAGTCAATCGACAGGAACGGGAAACACCATATATTTT. This gives the protein CASSQSTGTGNTIYF.